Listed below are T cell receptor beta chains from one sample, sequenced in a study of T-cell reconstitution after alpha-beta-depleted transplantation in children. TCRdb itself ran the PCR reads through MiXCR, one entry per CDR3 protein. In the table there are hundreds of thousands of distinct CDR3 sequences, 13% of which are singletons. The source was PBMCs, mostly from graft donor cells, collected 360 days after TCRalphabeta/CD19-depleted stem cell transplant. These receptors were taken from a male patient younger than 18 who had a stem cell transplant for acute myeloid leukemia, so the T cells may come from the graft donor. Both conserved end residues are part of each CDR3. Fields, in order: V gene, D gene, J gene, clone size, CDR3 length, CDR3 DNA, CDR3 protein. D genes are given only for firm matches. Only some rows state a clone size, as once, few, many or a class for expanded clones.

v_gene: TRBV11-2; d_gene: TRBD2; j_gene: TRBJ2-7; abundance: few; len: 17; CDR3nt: TGTGCCAGCAGCATGGATTGGGGACTAGCGGGAGTTAACGAGCAGTACTTC; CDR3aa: CASSMDWGLAGVNEQYF
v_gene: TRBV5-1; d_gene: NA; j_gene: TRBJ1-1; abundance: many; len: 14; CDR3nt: TGCGCCAGCAGCTTGGGTCAGAGGAACACTGAAGCTTTCTTT; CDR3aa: CASSLGQRNTEAFF
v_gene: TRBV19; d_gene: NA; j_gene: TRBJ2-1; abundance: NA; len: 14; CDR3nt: TGTGCCAGTAGTTCCGACAGGAAATTCCATGAGCAGTTCTTC; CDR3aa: CASSSDRKFHEQFF
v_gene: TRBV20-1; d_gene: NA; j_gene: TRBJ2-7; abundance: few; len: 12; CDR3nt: TGCAGTGCTAGTCTGACTGTTTTGGAGCAGTACTTC; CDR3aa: CSASLTVLEQYF
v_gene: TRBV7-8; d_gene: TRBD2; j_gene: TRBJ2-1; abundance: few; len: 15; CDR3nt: TGTGCCAGCAGCTCGGGACTAGCGGGGAGCAATGAGCAGTTCTTC; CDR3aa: CASSSGLAGSNEQFF
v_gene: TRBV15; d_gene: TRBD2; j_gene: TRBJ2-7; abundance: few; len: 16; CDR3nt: TGTGCCACCAGCAGGCTAGCGGGACAGAGCTCCTACGAGCAGTACTTC; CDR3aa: CATSRLAGQSSYEQYF
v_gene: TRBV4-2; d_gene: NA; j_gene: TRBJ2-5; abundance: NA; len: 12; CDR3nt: TGTGCCAGCAGCCACCATCGTGAGACCCAGTACTTC; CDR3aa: CASSHHRETQYF
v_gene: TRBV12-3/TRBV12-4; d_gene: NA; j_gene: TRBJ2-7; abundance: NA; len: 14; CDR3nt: TGTGCCAGCAGTTTCGGGCTAGCGTGCTACGAGCAGTACTTC; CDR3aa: CASSFGLACYEQYF
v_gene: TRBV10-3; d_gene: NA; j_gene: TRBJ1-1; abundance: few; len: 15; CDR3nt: TGTGCCATCAGTGAGGTTGACAGCTCGAACACTGAAGCTTTCTTT; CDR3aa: CAISEVDSSNTEAFF
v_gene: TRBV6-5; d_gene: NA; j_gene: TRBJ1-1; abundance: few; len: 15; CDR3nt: TGTGCCAGCAGTTCGGAGGCGGGCATGAACACTGAAGCTTTCTTT; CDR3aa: CASSSEAGMNTEAFF
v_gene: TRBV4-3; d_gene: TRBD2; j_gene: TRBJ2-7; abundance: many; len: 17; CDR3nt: TGCGCCAGCAGCCAAGATGGGGCAAGGGAGGGCCTCCACGAGCAGTACTTC; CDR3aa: CASSQDGAREGLHEQYF
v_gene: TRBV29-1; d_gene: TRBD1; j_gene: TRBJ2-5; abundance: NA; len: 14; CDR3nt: TGCAGCGCCGCCGGGACAGGGGGTTTCGAGACCCAGTACTTC; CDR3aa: CSAAGTGGFETQYF
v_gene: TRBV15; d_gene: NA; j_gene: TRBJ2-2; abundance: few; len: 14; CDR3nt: TGTGCCACCAGCTCCGTGGTCTTCACCGGGGAGCTGTTTTTT; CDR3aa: CATSSVVFTGELFF
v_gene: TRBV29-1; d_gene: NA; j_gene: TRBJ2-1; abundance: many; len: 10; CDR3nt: TGCAGCGTTGGGGTAAATGAGCAGTTCTTC; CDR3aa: CSVGVNEQFF
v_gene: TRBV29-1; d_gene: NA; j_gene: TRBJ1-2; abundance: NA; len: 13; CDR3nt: TGCAGCGTGGCTACAGGGTTAAACTATGGCTACACCTTC; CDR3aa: CSVATGLNYGYTF
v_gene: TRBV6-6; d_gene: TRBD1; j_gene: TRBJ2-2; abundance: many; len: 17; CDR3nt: TGTGCCAGCAAGCAAGACAGGGGCCCCCCAACCACCGGGGAGCTGTTTTTT; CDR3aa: CASKQDRGPPTTGELFF
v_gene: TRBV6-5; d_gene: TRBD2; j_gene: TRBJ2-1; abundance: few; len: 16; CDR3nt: TGTGCCAGCAGTTACTCGGGACTAGCGGGTTACAATGAGCAGTTCTTC; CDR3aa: CASSYSGLAGYNEQFF
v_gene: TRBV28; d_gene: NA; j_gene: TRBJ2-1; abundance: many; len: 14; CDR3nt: TGTGCCAGCAGTCGCCGAAGCTCCTACAATGAGCAGTTCTTC; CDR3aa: CASSRRSSYNEQFF
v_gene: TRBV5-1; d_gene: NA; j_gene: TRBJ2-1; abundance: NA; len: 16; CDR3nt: TGCGCCAGCAGCTTGGTATGGGAGCACGAAAACAATGTGCAGTTCTTC; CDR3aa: CASSLVWEHENNVQFF
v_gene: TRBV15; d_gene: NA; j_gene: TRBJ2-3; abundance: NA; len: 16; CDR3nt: TGTGCCACCAGCAGAGGGGACTTCTCTAGCACAGATACGCAGTATTTT; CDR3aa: CATSRGDFSSTDTQYF
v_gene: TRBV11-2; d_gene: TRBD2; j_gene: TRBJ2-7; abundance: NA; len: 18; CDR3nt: TGTGCCAGCAGTAAATTGCGACTAGCGGGAGGCTCCTCCTACGAGCAGTACTTC; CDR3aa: CASSKLRLAGGSSYEQYF
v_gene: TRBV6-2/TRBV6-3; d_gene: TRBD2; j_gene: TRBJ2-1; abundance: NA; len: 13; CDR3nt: TGTGCCAGCAGTGCGGGACTAGTAGGTGAGCAGTTCTTC; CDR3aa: CASSAGLVGEQFF
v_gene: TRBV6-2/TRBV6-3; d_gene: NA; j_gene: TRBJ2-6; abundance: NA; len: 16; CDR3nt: TGTGCCAGCAGTTGGGACACCCTCTCTGGGGCCAACGGCCTGACTTTC; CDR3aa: CASSWDTLSGANGLTF
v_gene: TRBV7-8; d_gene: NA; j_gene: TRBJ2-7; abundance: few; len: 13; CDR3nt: TGTGCCAGCAGCTTAGCCCCAGGGGGGCGGCAGTACTTC; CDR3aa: CASSLAPGGRQYF
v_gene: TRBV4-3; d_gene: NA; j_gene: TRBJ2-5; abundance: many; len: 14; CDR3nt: TGCGCCAGCAGCCAAGATCGGGCCCGGAGGACCCAGTACTTC; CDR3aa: CASSQDRARRTQYF
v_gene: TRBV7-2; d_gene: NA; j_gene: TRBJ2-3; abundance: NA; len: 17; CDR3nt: TGTGCCAGCAGCTTAGGACAGGCCCTCGGGGTTCCAGATACGCAGTATTTT; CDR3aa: CASSLGQALGVPDTQYF
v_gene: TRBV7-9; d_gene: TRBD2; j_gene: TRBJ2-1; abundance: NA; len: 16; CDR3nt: TGTGCCAGCAGCCGGCAGCTAGCGGGAGGTTACAATGAGCAGTTCTTC; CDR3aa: CASSRQLAGGYNEQFF
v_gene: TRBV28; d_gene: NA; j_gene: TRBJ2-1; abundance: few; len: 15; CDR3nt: TGTGCCAGCAGCCCAATAGACAGGTTTTACAATGAGCAGTTCTTC; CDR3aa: CASSPIDRFYNEQFF
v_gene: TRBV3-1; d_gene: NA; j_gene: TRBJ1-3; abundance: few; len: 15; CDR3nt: TGTGCCAGCAGCCTTGACATCCTCTCTGGAAACACCATATATTTT; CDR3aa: CASSLDILSGNTIYF
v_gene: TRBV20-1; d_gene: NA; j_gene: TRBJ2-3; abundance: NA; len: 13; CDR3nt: TGCAGTGCCGAAGACAGGCAAACAGATACGCAGTATTTT; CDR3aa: CSAEDRQTDTQYF
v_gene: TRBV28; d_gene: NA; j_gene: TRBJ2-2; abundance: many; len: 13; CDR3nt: TGTGCCAGCAGTTCAATTGCCCAGGGGGAGCTGTTTTTT; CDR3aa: CASSSIAQGELFF
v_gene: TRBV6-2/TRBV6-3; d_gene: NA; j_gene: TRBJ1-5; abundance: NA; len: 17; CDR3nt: TGTGCCAGCAGTTACTCGGGAAGGGTCGGAAGCAATCAGCCCCAGCATTTT; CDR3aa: CASSYSGRVGSNQPQHF
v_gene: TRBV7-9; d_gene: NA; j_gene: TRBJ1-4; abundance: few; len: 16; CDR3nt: TGTGCCAGCAGCCCCCCCAGGGTCCAAACTAATGAAAAACTGTTTTTT; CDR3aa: CASSPPRVQTNEKLFF
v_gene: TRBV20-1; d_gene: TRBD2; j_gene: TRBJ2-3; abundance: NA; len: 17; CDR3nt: TGCAGTGCTAGAGAGGCTAGCGGGATCCTACGCACAGATAGGCAGTATTTT; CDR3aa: CSAREASGILRTDRQYF
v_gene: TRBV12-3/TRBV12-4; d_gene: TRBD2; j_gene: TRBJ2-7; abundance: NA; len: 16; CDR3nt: TGTGCCAGCAGTTTAGTCGGTGGACTAGCGGGAATCGAGCAGTACTTC; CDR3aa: CASSLVGGLAGIEQYF
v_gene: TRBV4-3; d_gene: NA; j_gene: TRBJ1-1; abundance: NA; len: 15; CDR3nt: TGCGCCAGCAGCCATTTACAGTTAATGAACACTGAAGCTTTCTTT; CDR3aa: CASSHLQLMNTEAFF
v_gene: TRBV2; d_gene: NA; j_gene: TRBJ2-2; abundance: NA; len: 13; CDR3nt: TGTGCCAGCGACAGGCCGGGCACCGGGGAGCTGTTTTTT; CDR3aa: CASDRPGTGELFF
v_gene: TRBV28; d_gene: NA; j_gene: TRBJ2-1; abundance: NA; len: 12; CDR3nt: TGTGCCAGCAGGCCAGCGGCCAATGAGCAGTTCTTC; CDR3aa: CASRPAANEQFF
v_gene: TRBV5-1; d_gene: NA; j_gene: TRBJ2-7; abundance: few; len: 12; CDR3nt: TGCGCCAGCAGGGCTCCTTCCTACGAGCAGTACTTC; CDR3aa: CASRAPSYEQYF
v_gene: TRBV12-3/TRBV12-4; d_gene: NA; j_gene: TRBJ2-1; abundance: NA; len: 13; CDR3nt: TGTGCCTCCAGTTTGCGCAGGGAAAGTGAGCAGTTCTTC; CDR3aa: CASSLRRESEQFF
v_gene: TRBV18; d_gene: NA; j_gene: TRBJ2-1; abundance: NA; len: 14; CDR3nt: TGTGCCAGCTCACAAGGCGGCAGTCACAATGAGCAGTTCTTC; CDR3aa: CASSQGGSHNEQFF
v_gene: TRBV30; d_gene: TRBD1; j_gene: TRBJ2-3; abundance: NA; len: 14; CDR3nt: TGTGCCTGGAGTAAGACAGGGACACGGGATACGCAGTATTTT; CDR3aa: CAWSKTGTRDTQYF
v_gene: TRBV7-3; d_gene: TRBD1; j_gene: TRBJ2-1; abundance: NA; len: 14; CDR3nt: TGTGCCAGCAGCCCCCGGACAGGGTGGGCTGAGCAGTTCTTC; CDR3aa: CASSPRTGWAEQFF
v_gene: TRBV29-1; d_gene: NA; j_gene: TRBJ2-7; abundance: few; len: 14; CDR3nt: TGCAGCGTTGAAGTCCCAGGGGCGGCCTACGAGCAGTACTTC; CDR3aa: CSVEVPGAAYEQYF
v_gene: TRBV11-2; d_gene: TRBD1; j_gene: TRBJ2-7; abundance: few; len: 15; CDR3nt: TGTGCCAGCAGCCCGAGACAGGGGAGAATTTACGAGCAGTACTTC; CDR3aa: CASSPRQGRIYEQYF
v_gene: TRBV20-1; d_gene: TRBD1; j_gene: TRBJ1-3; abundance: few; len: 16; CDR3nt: TGCAGTGCTAGGATACAGGGGGTCGCAAGCGGAAACACCATATATTTT; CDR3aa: CSARIQGVASGNTIYF
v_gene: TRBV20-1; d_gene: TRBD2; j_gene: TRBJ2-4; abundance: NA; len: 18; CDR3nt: TGCAGTGCTAGAGATTTAGCGGGAGGGCCCGCGGCCAAAAACATTCAGTACTTC; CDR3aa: CSARDLAGGPAAKNIQYF
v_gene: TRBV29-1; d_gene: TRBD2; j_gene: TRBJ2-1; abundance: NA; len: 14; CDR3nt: TGCAGCGTTGACAAAAGACTAGCGAAAAATGAGCAGTTCTTC; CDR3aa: CSVDKRLAKNEQFF
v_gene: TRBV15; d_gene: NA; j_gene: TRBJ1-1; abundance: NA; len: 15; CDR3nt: TGTGCCACCAGCAGAGAGGAGGGGATAGGCACTGAAGCTTTCTTT; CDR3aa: CATSREEGIGTEAFF
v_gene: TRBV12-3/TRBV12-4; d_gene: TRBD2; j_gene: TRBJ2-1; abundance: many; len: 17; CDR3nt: TGTGCCAGCAGCTTTATGGGGGGGGGAGTACTCTACAATGAGCAGTTCTTC; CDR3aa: CASSFMGGGVLYNEQFF
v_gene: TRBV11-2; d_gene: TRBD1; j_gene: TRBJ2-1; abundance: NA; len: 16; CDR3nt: TGTGCCAGCAGCTTAGAGCCCGGGACAGGGGGCCATGAGCAGTTCTTC; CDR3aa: CASSLEPGTGGHEQFF
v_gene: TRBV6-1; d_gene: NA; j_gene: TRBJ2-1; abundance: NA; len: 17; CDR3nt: TGTGCCAGCATGGTAGCCGACATGAGGAGCTCCTACAATGAGCAGTTCTTC; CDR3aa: CASMVADMRSSYNEQFF
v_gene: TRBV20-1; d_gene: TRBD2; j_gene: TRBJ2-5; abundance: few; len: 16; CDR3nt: TGCAGTGCTAGAGAAGAAGGGACTAGCGTACAAGAGACCCAGTACTTC; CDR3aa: CSAREEGTSVQETQYF